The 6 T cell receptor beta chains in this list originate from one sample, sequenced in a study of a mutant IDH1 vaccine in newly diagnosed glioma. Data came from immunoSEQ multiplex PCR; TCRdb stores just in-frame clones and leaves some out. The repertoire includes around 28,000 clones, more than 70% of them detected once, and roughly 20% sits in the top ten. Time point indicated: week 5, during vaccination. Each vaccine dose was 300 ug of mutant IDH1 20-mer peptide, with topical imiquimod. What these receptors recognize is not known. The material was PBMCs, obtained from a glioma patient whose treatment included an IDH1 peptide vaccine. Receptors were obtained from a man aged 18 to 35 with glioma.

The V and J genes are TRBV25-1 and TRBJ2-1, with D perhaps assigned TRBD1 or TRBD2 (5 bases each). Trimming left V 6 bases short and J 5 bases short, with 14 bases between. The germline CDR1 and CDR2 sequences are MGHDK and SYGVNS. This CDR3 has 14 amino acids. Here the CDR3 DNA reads TGTGCCAGCAGGCCCCCGGGGCCCCACAATGAGCAGTTCTTC. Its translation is CASRPPGPHNEQFF.

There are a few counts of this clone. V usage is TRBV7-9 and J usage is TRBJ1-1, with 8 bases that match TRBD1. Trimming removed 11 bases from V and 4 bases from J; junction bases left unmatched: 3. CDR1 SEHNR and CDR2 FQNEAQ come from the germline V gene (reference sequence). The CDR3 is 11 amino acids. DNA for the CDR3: TGTGCCGGACAGGGTTCCACTGAAGCTTTCTTT. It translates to CAGQGSTEAFF.

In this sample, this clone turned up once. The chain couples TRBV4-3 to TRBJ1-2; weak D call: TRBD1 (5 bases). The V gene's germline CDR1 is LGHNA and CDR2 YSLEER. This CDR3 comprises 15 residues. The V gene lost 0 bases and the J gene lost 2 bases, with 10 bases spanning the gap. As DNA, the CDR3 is TGCGCCAGCAGCCAAGATTGGGGGGGGAACTATGGCTACACCTTC. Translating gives CASSQDWGGNYGYTF.

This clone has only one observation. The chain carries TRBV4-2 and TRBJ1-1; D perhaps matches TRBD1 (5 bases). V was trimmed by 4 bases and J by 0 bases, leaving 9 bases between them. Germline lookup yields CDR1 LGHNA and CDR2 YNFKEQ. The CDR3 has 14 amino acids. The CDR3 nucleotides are TGTGCCAGCAGCCCGGGACCGATGAACACTGAAGCTTTCTTT. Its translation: CASSPGPMNTEAFF.

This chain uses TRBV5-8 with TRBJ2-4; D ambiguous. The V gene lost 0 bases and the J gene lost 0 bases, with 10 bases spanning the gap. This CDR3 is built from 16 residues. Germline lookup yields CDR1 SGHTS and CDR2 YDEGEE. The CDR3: CASSLGEALAKNIQYF. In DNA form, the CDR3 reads TGTGCCAGCAGCTTGGGTGAGGCGTTAGCCAAAAACATTCAGTACTTC.

CDR3 coding DNA: TGCAGCGTTACCGGAGGCACTGAAGCTTTCTTT. This codes for CSVTGGTEAFF. The chain couples TRBV29-1 to TRBJ1-1; D gene uncertain. Germline V gene lookup returns CDR1 SQVTM and CDR2 ANQGSEA. The length of the CDR3 is 11 residues. Deletions cut 5 bases from V and 4 bases from J, with 8 bases between.